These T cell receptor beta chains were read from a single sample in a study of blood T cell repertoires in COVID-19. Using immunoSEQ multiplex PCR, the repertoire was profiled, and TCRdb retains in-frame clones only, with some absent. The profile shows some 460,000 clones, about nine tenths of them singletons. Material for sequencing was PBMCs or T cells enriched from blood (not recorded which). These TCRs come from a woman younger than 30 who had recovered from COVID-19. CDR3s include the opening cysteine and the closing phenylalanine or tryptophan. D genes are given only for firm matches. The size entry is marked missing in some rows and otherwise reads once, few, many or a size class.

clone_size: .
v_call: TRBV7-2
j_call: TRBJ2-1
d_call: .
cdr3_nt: TGTGCCAGCAGCCATTATGGGGGGTCCTACAATGAGCAGTTCTTC
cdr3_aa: CASSHYGGSYNEQFF

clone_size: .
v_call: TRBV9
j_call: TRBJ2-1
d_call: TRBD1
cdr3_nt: TGTGCCAGCAGCCCCCACCTGCCGGGACAGGGAAACCAGTTCTTC
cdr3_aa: CASSPHLPGQGNQFF

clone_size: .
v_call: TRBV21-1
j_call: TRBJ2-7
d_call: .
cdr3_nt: TGTGCCAGCAGCAAAGAGGGAGCCTCCTTCTCCTACGAGCAGTACTTC
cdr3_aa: CASSKEGASFSYEQYF

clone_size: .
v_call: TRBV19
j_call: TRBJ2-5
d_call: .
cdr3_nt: TGTGCCAGTAGTATAGGGCTAGCTATAGAGACCCAGTACTTC
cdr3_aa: CASSIGLAIETQYF

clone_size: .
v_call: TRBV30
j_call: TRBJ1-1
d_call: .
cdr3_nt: TGTGCCTGGAGTGTAATAGGGGGTCTTGAAGCTTTCTTT
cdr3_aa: CAWSVIGGLEAFF

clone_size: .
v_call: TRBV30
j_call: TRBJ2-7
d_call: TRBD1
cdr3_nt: TGTGCCGGGTGTCCCGGGACAGGGTTCGAGCAGTACTTC
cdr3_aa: CAGCPGTGFEQYF

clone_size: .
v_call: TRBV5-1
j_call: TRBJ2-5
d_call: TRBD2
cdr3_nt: TGCGCCAGCAGCCCACTGGCGGGGGACCAAGAGACCCAGTACTTC
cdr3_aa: CASSPLAGDQETQYF

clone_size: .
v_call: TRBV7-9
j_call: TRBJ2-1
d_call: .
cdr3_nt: TGTGCCAGCAGCTCCGGGGGTCAGCAGTTCTTC
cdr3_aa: CASSSGGQQFF

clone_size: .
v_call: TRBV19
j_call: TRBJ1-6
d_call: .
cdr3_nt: TGTGCCAGTAACAGTTATAATTCACCCCTCCACTTT
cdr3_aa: CASNSYNSPLHF

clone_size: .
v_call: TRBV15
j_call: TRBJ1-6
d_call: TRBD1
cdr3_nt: TGTGCCACCCGGGAGACAGGGGCTACCTACTCTGACTCCTATAATTCACCCCTCCACTTT
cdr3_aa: CATRETGATYSDSYNSPLHF

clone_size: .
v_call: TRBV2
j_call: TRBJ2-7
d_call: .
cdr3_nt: TGTGCCAGCGGGCAGGCTGGCTACGAGCAGTACTTC
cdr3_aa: CASGQAGYEQYF

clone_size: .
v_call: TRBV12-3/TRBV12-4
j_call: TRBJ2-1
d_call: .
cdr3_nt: TGTGCCAGCAGTTTGGACGCTAGGGGGCAGTTCTTC
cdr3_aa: CASSLDARGQFF

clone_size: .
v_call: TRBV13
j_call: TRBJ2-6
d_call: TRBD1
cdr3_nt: TGTGCCAGCAGCTTCGGACAGGCGCCGTCTGGGGCCAACGTCCTGACTTTC
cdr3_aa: CASSFGQAPSGANVLTF

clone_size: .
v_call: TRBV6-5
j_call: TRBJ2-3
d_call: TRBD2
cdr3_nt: TGTGCCAGCAGGGGGCGGGGGACTAATACGCAGTATTTT
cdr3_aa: CASRGRGTNTQYF

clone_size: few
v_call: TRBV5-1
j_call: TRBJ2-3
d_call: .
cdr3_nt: TGCGCCAGCAGCTTGGGCGGGAGCACAGATACGCAGTATTTT
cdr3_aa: CASSLGGSTDTQYF

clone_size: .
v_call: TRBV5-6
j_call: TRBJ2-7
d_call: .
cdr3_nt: TGTGCCGCTCTCGGGGGACCATCCTACGAGCAGTACTTC
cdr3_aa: CAALGGPSYEQYF

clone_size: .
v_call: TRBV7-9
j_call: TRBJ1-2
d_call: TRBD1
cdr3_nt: TGTGCCAGCAGCTTGACAGGGATCCTCTCTTCACGGGGCTACACCTTC
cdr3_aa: CASSLTGILSSRGYTF

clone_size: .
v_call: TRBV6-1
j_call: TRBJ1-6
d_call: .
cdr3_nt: TGTGCCAGCAGTGAAGTCGGGGGAGGAGGATCACCCCTCCACTTT
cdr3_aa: CASSEVGGGGSPLHF

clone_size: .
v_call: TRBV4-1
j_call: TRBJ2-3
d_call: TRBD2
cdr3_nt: TGCGCCAGCAGCCAGTCACTAGCGGCCCGCACAGATACGCAGTATTTT
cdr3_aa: CASSQSLAARTDTQYF

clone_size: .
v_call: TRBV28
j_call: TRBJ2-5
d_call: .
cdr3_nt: TGTGCCAGCAGTTTACTCGAGGGGGGGGCAAAAGAGACCCAGTACTTC
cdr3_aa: CASSLLEGGAKETQYF

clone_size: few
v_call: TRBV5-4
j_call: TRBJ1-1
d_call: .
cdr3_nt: .
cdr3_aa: CASSFGPGGAAFF

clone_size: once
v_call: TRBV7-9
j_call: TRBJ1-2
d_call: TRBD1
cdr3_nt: TGTGCCAGCATTGGACAGGGGAACTATGGCTACACCTTC
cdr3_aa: CASIGQGNYGYTF

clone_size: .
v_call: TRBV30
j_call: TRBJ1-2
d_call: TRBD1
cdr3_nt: TGTGCCTGGAGTGGCCGGCTCCCTGACAGGGACTATGGCTACACCTTC
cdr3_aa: CAWSGRLPDRDYGYTF

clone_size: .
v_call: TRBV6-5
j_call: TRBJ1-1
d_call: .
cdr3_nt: TGTGCCAGCACCTCAGGGCCGAACACTGAAGCTTTCTTT
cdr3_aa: CASTSGPNTEAFF

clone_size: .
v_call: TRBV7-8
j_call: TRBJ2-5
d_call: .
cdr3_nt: TGTGCCAGCAGCTTAGCCGGAGAGACCCAGTACTTC
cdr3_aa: CASSLAGETQYF

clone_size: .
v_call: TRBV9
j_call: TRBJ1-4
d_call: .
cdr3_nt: TGTGCCAGCAGCGTAGGGGGAGCAACTAATGAAAAACTGTTTTTT
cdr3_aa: CASSVGGATNEKLFF

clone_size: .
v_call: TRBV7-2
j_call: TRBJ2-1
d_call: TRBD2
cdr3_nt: TGTGCCAGCAGCACCCGCCTAGCGGGCTCTGACAATGAGCAGTTCTTC
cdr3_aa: CASSTRLAGSDNEQFF

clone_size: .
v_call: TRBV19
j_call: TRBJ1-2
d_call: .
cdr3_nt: TGTGCCAGTACCTTCCACTCCGGGGGGGGTGGCTACACCTTC
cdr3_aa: CASTFHSGGGGYTF

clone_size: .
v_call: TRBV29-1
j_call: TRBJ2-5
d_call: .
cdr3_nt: TGCAGCGTTGGGTATCCCCAGGGAGAGACCCAGTACTTC
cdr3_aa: CSVGYPQGETQYF

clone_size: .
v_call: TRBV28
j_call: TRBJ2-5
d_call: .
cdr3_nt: TGTGCCAGCAGTTTAAACCCTTACACCGGCGGTATAGAGACCCAGTACTTC
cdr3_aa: CASSLNPYTGGIETQYF

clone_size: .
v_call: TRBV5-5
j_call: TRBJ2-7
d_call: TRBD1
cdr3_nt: TGTGCCAGCAGCTTGGACAGGGGATGGGCTTACTACGAGCAGTACTTC
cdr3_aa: CASSLDRGWAYYEQYF

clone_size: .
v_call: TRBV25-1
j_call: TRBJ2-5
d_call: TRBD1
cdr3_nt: TGTGCCAGCAGTGAAGGGGGGACAGGGTTGGAGACCCAGTACTTC
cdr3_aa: CASSEGGTGLETQYF

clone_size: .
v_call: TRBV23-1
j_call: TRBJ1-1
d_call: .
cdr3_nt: TGCGCCAGCAGCCTAGTCCCCACGGGACAAGGGAACGCTAGCATGAACACTGAAGCTTTCTTT
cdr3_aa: CASSLVPTGQGNASMNTEAFF

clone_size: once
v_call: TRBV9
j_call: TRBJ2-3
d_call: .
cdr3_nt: TGTGCCAGCAGCGTAGTTAGCGCAGATACGCAGTATTTT
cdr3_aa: CASSVVSADTQYF

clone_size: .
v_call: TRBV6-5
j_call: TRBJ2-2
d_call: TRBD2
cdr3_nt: TGTGCCAGCAGGCCGGGGGGGGACACCGGGGAGCTGTTTTTT
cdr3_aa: CASRPGGDTGELFF

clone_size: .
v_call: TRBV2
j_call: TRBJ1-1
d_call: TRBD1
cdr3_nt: TGTGCCAGCAGTGAGAAACAGGGGATAACTGAAGCTTTCTTT
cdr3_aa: CASSEKQGITEAFF